One and the same sample provided the 20 T cell receptor beta chains below, sequenced in a study of beta chain features in type 1 diabetes. Of the isolated RNA, all was reverse transcribed, and so the sequenced material was expressed TCRB transcripts. The repertoire was sequenced with immunoSEQ multiplex PCR; TCRdb's copy has only in-frame clones and lacks some. The profile covers 640,000 or so clones, with around an eighth appearing a single time and 0.02% to 0.025% taken by the ten largest. No cognate antigen is known for these TCRs. Study results and limitations: Moderately but significantly shorter TCRB CDR3s were found in Type 1 diabetes patients in all four CD4+ subsets.

Sequenced: naive CD4+ T cells from blood. The receptors stem from a man aged 18 to 35 with type 1 diabetes.

This clone was counted once. The V gene is TRBV2, the J gene TRBJ1-2, with a tentative D call TRBD1 (5 bases). The germline CDR1 and CDR2 sequences are SNHLY and FYNNEI. The CDR3 consists of 13 residues. V lost 9 bases and J 0 bases, leaving 11 bases between the germline ends. The DNA of the CDR3 is TGTGCCAGTCAGGGAATCTCTAACTATGGCTACACCTTC. It translates to CASQGISNYGYTF.

This clone was counted a few times. The chain has TRBV19 and TRBJ1-2; D is uncertain. The CDR3 has 14 residues. Germline values: CDR1 LNHDA, CDR2 SQIVND (reference sequence). Trimming left V 0 bases short and J 4 bases short, with 9 bases between. The CDR3 here is CASSIEASGYGYTF. Here the CDR3 DNA reads TGTGCCAGTAGTATAGAGGCCAGCGGCTATGGCTACACCTTC. The whole variable domain, filled in from reference TRBV19 and TRBJ1-2, reads DGGITQSPKYLFRKEGQNVTLSCEQNLNHDAMYWYRQDPGQGLRLIYYSQIVNDFQKGDIAEGYSVSREKKESFPLTVTSAQKNPTAFYLCASSIEASGYGYTFGSGTRLTVV.

As for this clone: Other nucleotide sequences from this sample produce the same CDR3. The chain links TRBV6-6 to TRBJ2-5, with unresolved D. The CDR3 contains 11 residues. Per germline, CDR1 MNHNY and CDR2 SVGAGI (reference sequence). The V and J ends lost 2 bases and 5 bases respectively, with 3 bases between them. CDR3 bases: TGTGCCAGCAGTTACGGGGAGACCCAGTACTTC. It translates to CASSYGETQYF.

V gene TRBV7-8 combines with J gene TRBJ2-7; 8 bases agree with TRBD2. This CDR3 has 16 residues. CDR1 and CDR2 from the germline V gene are SGHVS and FQNEAQ. V lost 7 bases and J lost 0; bases outside the gene matches: 11. The CDR3, as DNA: TGTGCCAGCACGATGATCAGCGGGGGAAGCTCCTACGAGCAGTACTTC. Amino acids: CASTMISGGSSYEQYF.

This clone was picked up a small number of times. Additional DNA sequences in this sample encode the identical CDR3. This CDR3 reads CAWSGAYEQYF. Written as DNA, the CDR3 is TGTGCCTGGAGCGGGGCATACGAGCAGTACTTC. The chain employs TRBV30 and TRBJ2-7, with D possibly called TRBD1 or TRBD2 (5 bases each). The CDR3 consists of 11 residues. V was shortened by 3 bases and J by 4 bases, with 7 bases between the two germline ends. From germline, CDR1 is GTSNPN and CDR2 SVGIG (reference sequence).

The sample holds a few counts of this clone. The J gene is TRBJ1-2, the V gene TRBV30; tentatively, D is TRBD1 (5 bases). Germline V lookup: CDR1 GTSNPN, CDR2 SVGIG (reference sequence). Trimming removed 2 bases at V and 4 bases at J, with 20 bases between. The CDR3 extends over 16 amino acids. CDR3: CAWSPRSGRVVYGYTF. CDR3 bases: TGTGCCTGGAGTCCCCGCTCAGGCAGGGTAGTCTATGGCTACACCTTC.

This sequence joins TRBV27 and TRBJ2-7; the D is unclear. The germline CDR1 and CDR2 sequences are MNHEY and SMNVEV (reference sequence). V was shortened by 2 bases and J by 0 bases, with 8 bases between the two germline ends. The CDR3 totals 14 residues. CDR3 loop: CASSLEQNSYEQYF. The CDR3 region has the DNA TGTGCCAGCAGTTTAGAGCAGAACTCCTACGAGCAGTACTTC.

This clone was picked up a small number of times. The J gene is TRBJ1-1, the V gene TRBV5-1, with D uncertain. Per the germline V gene, CDR1 is SGHRS and CDR2 is YFSETQ. V gave up 3 bases and J gave up 5 bases, with 14 bases separating them. This CDR3 has 14 residues. CDR3 region: CASSSGQQWTEAFF. In nucleotides, the CDR3 is TGCGCCAGCAGCTCGGGCCAACAATGGACTGAAGCTTTCTTT.

This clone showed up just a few times. The chain has TRBV30 and TRBJ2-2; no definite D call. CDR3 length equals 15 residues. The V end was cut by 0 bases, the J end by 5 bases, with 13 bases between. Germline V gives CDR1 GTSNPN, CDR2 SVGIG (reference sequence). In nucleotides, the CDR3 is TGTGCCTGGAGTGTACAGAGTTGGGATACCGGGGAGCTGTTTTTT. Protein: CAWSVQSWDTGELFF.

The rearrangement joins TRBV7-9 to TRBJ1-2; D not certain. This CDR3 is 12 amino acids long. The V end was cut by 1 base, the J end by 6 bases, with 6 bases between. Germline V gene data show CDR1 as SEHNR and CDR2 as FQNEAQ (reference sequence). The CDR3 reads CASSLDGNGYTF. CDR3 sequence (DNA): TGTGCCAGCAGCTTAGACGGGAATGGCTACACCTTC.

The chain carries TRBV7-6 and TRBJ1-4; D remains unclear. V was pared by 3 bases and J by 0 bases, with 5 bases between. The CDR3 spans 14 residues. The germline V gene encodes CDR1 SGHVS and CDR2 FNYEAQ. The CDR3 here is CASSFTATNEKLFF. DNA for the CDR3: TGTGCCAGCAGCTTTACAGCAACTAATGAAAAACTGTTTTTT.

This clone appeared a few times. The CDR3 region has the DNA TGTGCCTGGAGGTTCGTGGGGGATACGCAGTATTTT. Encoded protein: CAWRFVGDTQYF. The genes are TRBV30 and TRBJ2-3; D gene unclear. The CDR3 spans 12 residues. Germline CDR1 and CDR2: GTSNPN and SVGIG (reference sequence). V dropped 3 bases and J dropped 6 bases, with 10 bases sitting between them.

This clone has a handful of counts. The V call is TRBV20-1, the J call TRBJ1-2; no definite D call. With 3 bases removed from V and 7 bases from J, the gap between germline ends came to 9 bases. CDR1 is DFQATT and CDR2 is SNEGSKA in the germline V gene (reference sequence). The CDR3 is 11 amino acids. CDR3 region: CSASDGSGYTF. The CDR3 nucleotides read TGCAGTGCTAGCGATGGGAGTGGCTACACCTTC.

The chain is built from TRBV10-3 and TRBJ1-2; D not certain. Looked up from germline, CDR1 is ENHRY and CDR2 is SYGVKD. CDR3 length equals 11 residues. V was pared by 8 bases and J by 6 bases, with 10 bases between. The CDR3 protein is CAIHLGNGYTF. CDR3 in DNA: TGTGCCATCCACTTGGGAAATGGCTACACCTTC.

The V and J genes are TRBV10-3 and TRBJ2-1; perhaps TRBD1 as D (6 bases). The germline V and J ends were trimmed by 9 bases and 10 bases, with 13 bases remaining between them. This CDR3 is 11 amino acids long. CDR1 is ENHRY, CDR2 SYGVKD, per germline. The CDR3 DNA reads as TGTGCCATTAATATTGGGGGCGAGCAGTTCTTC. Its translation is CAINIGGEQFF.

This clone has just a few counts. V is TRBV15 and J is TRBJ1-4; D is uncertain. Germline values: CDR1 LNHNV, CDR2 YYDKDF (reference sequence). Trimming removed 0 bases at V and 8 bases at J, with 13 bases between. The CDR3 totals 15 residues. For the CDR3, the DNA is TGTGCCACCAGCAGAGATCTTGAGGCAGGCGAAAAACTGTTTTTT. Amino acids: CATSRDLEAGEKLFF.

This clone was seen more than once but under ten times. The gene calls are TRBV10-3 and TRBJ2-3; D is unresolved. The CDR3 runs 12 residues. Per germline, CDR1 ENHRY and CDR2 SYGVKD. The germline V and J ends were trimmed by 2 bases and 6 bases, with 6 bases remaining between them. The CDR3 sequence is CAISEGRDTQYF. CDR3 nucleotides: TGTGCCATCAGTGAGGGGCGGGATACGCAGTATTTT.

CDR3 sequence reads: CASARQGDYNEQFF. The CDR3 nucleotides are TGTGCCAGCGCTAGACAGGGAGACTACAATGAGCAGTTCTTC. The chain couples TRBV6-5 to TRBJ2-1; 7 nucleotides agree with TRBD1. The CDR3 has 14 amino acids. The V gene's germline CDR1 is MNHEY and CDR2 SVGAGI. With V trimmed by 8 bases and J by 3 bases, 7 bases remained unmatched.

The chain combines TRBV18 with TRBJ1-3; D unclear. The CDR3 consists of 12 residues. Germline-derived CDR1 and CDR2 are KGHSH and LQKENI. Trimming removed 5 bases at V and 1 base at J, with 3 bases between. The CDR3: CASSTSGNTIYF. The CDR3 nucleotides read TGTGCCAGCTCAACATCTGGAAACACCATATATTTT.

This clone has just a few counts. The chain carries TRBV9 and TRBJ2-6; TRBD2 is a possible D gene (5 bases). This CDR3 is 18 amino acids long. Per germline, CDR1 SGDLS and CDR2 YYNGEE. Trimming removed 4 bases from V and 0 bases from J, with 17 bases in between. Here the CDR3 reads CASSSSRSSFSGANVLTF. CDR3 DNA: TGTGCCAGCAGCTCTAGCCGGTCCAGCTTCTCTGGGGCCAACGTCCTGACTTTC.